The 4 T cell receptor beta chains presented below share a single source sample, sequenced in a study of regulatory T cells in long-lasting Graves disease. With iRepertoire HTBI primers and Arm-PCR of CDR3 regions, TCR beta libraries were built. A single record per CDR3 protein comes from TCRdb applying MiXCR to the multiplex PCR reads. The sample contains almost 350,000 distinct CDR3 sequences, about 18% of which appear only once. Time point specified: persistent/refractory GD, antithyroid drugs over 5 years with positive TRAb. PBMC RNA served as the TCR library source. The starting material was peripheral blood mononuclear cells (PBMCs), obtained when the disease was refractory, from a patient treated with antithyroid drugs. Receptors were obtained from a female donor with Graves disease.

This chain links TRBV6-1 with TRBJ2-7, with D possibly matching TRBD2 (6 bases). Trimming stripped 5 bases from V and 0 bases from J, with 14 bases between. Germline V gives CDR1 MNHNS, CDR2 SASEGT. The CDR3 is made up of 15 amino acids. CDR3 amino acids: CASSTWRDPSYEQYF. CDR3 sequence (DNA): TGTGCCAGCAGTACTTGGCGGGACCCCTCCTACGAGCAGTACTTC.

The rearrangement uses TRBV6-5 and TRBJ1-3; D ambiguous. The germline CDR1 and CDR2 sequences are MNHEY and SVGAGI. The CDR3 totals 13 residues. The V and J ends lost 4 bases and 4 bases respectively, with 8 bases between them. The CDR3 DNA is TGTGCCAGCAGTTGGGATCGCGGAAACACCATATATTTT. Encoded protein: CASSWDRGNTIYF.

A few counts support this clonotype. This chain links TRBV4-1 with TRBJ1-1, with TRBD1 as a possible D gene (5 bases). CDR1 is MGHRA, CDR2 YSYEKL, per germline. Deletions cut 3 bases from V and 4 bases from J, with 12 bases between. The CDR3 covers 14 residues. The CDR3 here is CASSHPYGGTEAFF. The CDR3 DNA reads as TGCGCCAGCAGCCACCCCTACGGGGGCACTGAAGCTTTCTTT.

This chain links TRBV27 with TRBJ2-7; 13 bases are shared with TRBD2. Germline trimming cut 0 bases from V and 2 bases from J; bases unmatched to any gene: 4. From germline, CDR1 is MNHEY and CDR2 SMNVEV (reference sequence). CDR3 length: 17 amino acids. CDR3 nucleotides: TGTGCCAGCAGTTTATCCGGGACTAGCGGGGCCCCCTACGAGCAGTACTTC. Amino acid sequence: CASSLSGTSGAPYEQYF.